This T cell receptor beta chain derives from a study of T cell responses to AZD1222 COVID-19 vaccine (dated by TCRdb to the early 2020s). Study-level background: Because spike-specific TCR depth and breadth did not differ between the two schedules, AZD1222 recipients who got a second dose at roughly 4 weeks were pooled with those who got a second dose at roughly 12 weeks. TCR sequencing was performed for about 250 trial participants, of whom some 200 were given two doses of AZD1222 and around 25 were given two doses of MenACWY control vaccine. Trial participants were enrolled by age into subgroups of 18-55, 56-69 and 70-plus years, and roughly 150, 30 and 60 TCR-sequenced participants, respectively, were included in these subgroups.

Regarding this clone: Its antigen is currently not known. No much larger clonotype is one base removed from it; base qualities were not supplied.

The CDR3 runs 14 residues from the cysteine to the phenylalanine. The only DNA kept is the CDR3, 42 bases in frame from the first base. From the germline V gene, CDR1 is SNHLY and CDR2 is FYNNEI. The V end loses 4 bases and the J end loses 3 bases, and a stretch of 12 bases separates them. Overall study outcomes, separate from this receptor: Because no day 14 peak-response samples were available, the repertoires could be characterized only after the peak T cell response. Conclusions about previously exposed vaccinees were limited because only six or seven AZD1222 recipients were SARS-CoV-2 seropositive at baseline. Vaccine-associated CD4 TCRs spanned the whole spike protein, with dominant responses in regions 160-218 and 743-854. Most participants were white British and females outnumbered males, and the authors suggested that clonal diversity may have been underestimated. Epitopes outside the regions mutated in the B.1.351 and B.1.1.7 variants were reportedly recognized by nearly half of the unique spike-specific TCRs. The 56-69-year group was small, and its depth increase did not reach significance, likely because of low power. After two AZD1222 doses, both the breadth and the depth of spike-specific TCRs were significantly higher than at day 0 and than in MenACWY recipients.

Read against the paper, the sample's time point label means: baseline before first vaccination. Samples from vaccinated people were obtained from the UK trials COV001 and COV002, which included a single-blind randomized controlled phase 2/3 trial of AZD1222 (ChAdOx1 nCoV-19) in healthy adults. For TCRbeta chain sequencing, PBMC samples from trial participants were taken at day 0 and at day 28 after the second dose. The CDR3 regions of human TCRbeta chains were subjected to immunosequencing. In the authors' own workflow: TCRs in the repertoires were matched against a reference library of SARS-CoV-2-specific TCRs that had been generated with the MIRA antigen-specificity platform. Breadth was defined as the fraction of unique TCRs that were SARS-CoV-2-associated. Depth was defined as the fraction of total T cells that were SARS-CoV-2-associated. Using the MIRA data, every spike-specific TCR was mapped to the spike region that the TCR reacted to and assigned to either a CD4 or a CD8 class. Log10-transformed breadth and depth values were compared by one-way ANOVA with Sidak's multiple comparisons tests. TCRdb stores this immuneACCESS table with in-frame sequences only. Part of the clones is absent; in the studies checked, under half of the shortfall reflects unresolved V genes, and no reason is known for the rest. The V and J calls and clone size come from that table; D and trimming were worked out from the DNA. This sample gives around 100,000 clones in total; about 94% of them show up just once. The ten most abundant clones make up about 5% of the sample.

The sequence derives from an adult in good health. This chain is built from TRBV2 and TRBJ1-1, with a tentative D gene TRBD1 over 6 matching bases. This material consisted of peripheral blood, taken on day 0 of AZD1222 vaccination. The base sequence is TGTGCCAGCAGTGGAACGACAGGACACACTGAAGCTTTCTTT. This sequence encodes CASSGTTGHTEAFF.